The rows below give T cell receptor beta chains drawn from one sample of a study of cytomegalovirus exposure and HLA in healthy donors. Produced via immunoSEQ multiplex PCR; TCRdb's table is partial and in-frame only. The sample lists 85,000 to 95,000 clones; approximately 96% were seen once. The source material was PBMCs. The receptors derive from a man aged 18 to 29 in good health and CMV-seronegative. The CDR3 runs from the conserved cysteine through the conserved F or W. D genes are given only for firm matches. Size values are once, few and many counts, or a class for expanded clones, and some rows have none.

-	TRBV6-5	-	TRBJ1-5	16	TGTGCCAGCAGTTATTTTGGGCCGGATAGCAATCAGCCCCAGCATTTT	CASSYFGPDSNQPQHF
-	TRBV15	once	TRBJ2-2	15	TGTGCCACCAGCAGAGTCCGCACTCCCAACGGGGAGCTGTTTTTT	CATSRVRTPNGELFF
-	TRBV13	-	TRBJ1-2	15	TGTGCCAGCAGCGACACACCCGGGGGGTACTATGGCTACACCTTC	CASSDTPGGYYGYTF
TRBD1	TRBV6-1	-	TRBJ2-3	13	TGTGCCAGCAGGGGACAGGGGGCAGATACGCAGTATTTT	CASRGQGADTQYF
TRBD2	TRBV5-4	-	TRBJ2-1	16	TGTGCCAGCAGTCCTCTGGGCGGGAGGTTATACAATGAGCAGTTCTTC	CASSPLGGRLYNEQFF
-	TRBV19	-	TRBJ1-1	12	TGTGCCAGTAGTATTGGGAGCACTGAAGCTTTCTTT	CASSIGSTEAFF
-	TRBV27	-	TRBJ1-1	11	TGTGCCAGCATTAGGAACACTGAAGCTTTCTTT	CASIRNTEAFF
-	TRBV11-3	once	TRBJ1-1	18	TGTGCCAGCAGCTTAGAGGGTTCGGGGGATGGAGAGGACACTGAAGCTTTCTTT	CASSLEGSGDGEDTEAFF
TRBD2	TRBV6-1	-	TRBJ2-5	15	TGTGCCAGCAGCGGAGAAGCGGGATCGGTGGAGACCCAGTACTTC	CASSGEAGSVETQYF
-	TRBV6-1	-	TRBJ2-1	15	TGTGCCAGCAGTGAAGCGAGTAGCGGTTACAATGAGCAGTTCTTC	CASSEASSGYNEQFF
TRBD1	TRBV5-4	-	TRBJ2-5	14	TGTGCCAGCAGCCTTGGACAGGGCGTGGAGACCCAGTACTTC	CASSLGQGVETQYF
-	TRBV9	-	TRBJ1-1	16	TGTGCCAGCAGCGTAGAAGTCGGCAGGGTAAGCACTGAAGCTTTCTTT	CASSVEVGRVSTEAFF
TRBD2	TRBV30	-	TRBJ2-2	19	TGTGCCTGGCACCGCCGGGGCCTGGATTTAGCGGGATCAGCCGGGGAGCTGTTTTTT	CAWHRRGLDLAGSAGELFF
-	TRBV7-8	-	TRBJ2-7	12	TGTGCCAGCAGTCACCCGGGTAACGAGCAGTACTTC	CASSHPGNEQYF
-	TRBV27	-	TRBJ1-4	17	TGTGCCAGCAGTTTATACGTATCGGGAGGGGTTAGTGAAAAACTGTTTTTT	CASSLYVSGGVSEKLFF
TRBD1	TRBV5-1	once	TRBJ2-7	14	TGCGCCAGCAGCTCGGGACAGGGTGGACACGAGCAGTACTTC	CASSSGQGGHEQYF
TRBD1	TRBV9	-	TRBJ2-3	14	TGTGCCAGCAGCGCCACAGGGGTCACAGATACGCAGTATTTT	CASSATGVTDTQYF
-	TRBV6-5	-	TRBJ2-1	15	TGTGCCAGCAGTTACTCGAGAGGTTCCTACAATGAGCAGTTCTTC	CASSYSRGSYNEQFF
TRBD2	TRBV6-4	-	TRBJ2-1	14	TGTGCCAGCAGTCAGGGGACTAGCGGGGATGAGCAGTTCTTC	CASSQGTSGDEQFF
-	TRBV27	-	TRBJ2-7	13	TGTGCCAGCAGTTCGGGTCTGACCTACGAGCAGTACTTC	CASSSGLTYEQYF
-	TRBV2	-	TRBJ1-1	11	TGTGCCAGCGGAGGGAACACTGAAGCTTTCTTT	CASGGNTEAFF
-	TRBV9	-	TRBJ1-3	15	TGTGCCAGCAGCGTAGACGGGTCCTCTGGAAACACCATATATTTT	CASSVDGSSGNTIYF
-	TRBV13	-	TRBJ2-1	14	TGTGCCAGCAGCTCCCGGGACATCTACAATGAGCAGTTCTTC	CASSSRDIYNEQFF
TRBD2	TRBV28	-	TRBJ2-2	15	TGTGCCAGCAGTTCACTTGGGGGGGGGACCGGGGAGCTGTTTTTT	CASSSLGGGTGELFF
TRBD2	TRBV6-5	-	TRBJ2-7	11	TGTGCCAGCAGTAGCGGGGGGGCTGCGTACTTC	CASSSGGAAYF
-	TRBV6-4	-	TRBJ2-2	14	TGTGCCAGCAGCGTGGACTATTTCACCGGGGAGCTGTTTTTT	CASSVDYFTGELFF
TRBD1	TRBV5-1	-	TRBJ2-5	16	TGCGCCAGCAGCCCAGGGACAGGGGGGTACCAAGAGACCCAGTACTTC	CASSPGTGGYQETQYF
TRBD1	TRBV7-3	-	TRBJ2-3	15	TGTGCCAGCAGTACGACAGGGACCCTCACAGATACGCAGTATTTT	CASSTTGTLTDTQYF
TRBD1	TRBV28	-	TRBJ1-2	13	TGTGCCAGCAGTGTCAGGGACAGCTATGGCTACACCTTC	CASSVRDSYGYTF
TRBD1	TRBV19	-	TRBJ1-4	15	TGTGCCAGTAGTGTAAGTCTGGACAGGGATGAAAAACTGTTTTTT	CASSVSLDRDEKLFF
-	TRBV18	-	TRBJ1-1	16	TGTGCCAGCTCACCCCCGATAGGGGTGGGGGGCACTGAAGCTTTCTTT	CASSPPIGVGGTEAFF
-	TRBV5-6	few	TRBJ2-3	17	TGTGCCAGCAGCCTCGCATGGGGCGCCGGTCGGTCTGTTACGCAGTATTTT	CASSLAWGAGRSVTQYF
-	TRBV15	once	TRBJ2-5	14	TGTGCCACCAGCAGATCCCGGGAAAGGGAGGACCAGTACTTC	CATSRSREREDQYF
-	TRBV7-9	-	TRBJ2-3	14	TGTGCCAGCAGCTTCTCAGACCCCAGGGATACGCAGTATTTT	CASSFSDPRDTQYF
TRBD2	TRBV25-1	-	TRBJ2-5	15	TGTGCCAGCAGTACCCCACTAGCGGCGCAAGAGACCCAGTACTTC	CASSTPLAAQETQYF
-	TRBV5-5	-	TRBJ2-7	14	TGTGCCAGCAACCCTGAGGCGGGGGCCCGCGAGCAGTACTTC	CASNPEAGAREQYF
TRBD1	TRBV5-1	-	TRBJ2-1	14	TGCGCCAGCAGCCTCGGGACAGTGTACAATGGGCAGTTCTTC	CASSLGTVYNGQFF
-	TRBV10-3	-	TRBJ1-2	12	TGTGCCATCTATCGGACAGACTATGGCTACACCTTC	CAIYRTDYGYTF
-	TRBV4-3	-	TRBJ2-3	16	TGCGCCAGCAGCCCCTCGAGGGCAGACACCACAGATACGCAGTATTTT	CASSPSRADTTDTQYF
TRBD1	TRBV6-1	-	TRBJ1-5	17	TGTGCCAGCAGTGATAGGTTGCGCAGGGGGGCTAATCAGCCCCAGCATTTT	CASSDRLRRGANQPQHF
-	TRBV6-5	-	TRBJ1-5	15	TGTGCCAGCAGTGCCGCGGGTGCCGGCAATCAGCCCCAGCATTTT	CASSAAGAGNQPQHF
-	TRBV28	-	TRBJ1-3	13	TGTGCCAGCAGTTTTCACTCTGGAAACACCATATATTTT	CASSFHSGNTIYF
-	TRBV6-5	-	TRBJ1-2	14	TGTGCCAGCAGGGTCTCCCCCAGGGACTATGGCTACACCTTC	CASRVSPRDYGYTF
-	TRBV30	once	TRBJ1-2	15	TGTGCCTGGAGTGTAAGGCAGGGACATAATCACGGCTACACCTTC	CAWSVRQGHNHGYTF
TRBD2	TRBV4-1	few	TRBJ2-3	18	TGCGCCAGCAGCCAATCGGGACTAGCGGGAGGGGGAGCAGATACGCAGTATTTT	CASSQSGLAGGGADTQYF
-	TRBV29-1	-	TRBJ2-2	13	TGCAGCGCTCAGGGGATCCACACCGGGGAGCTGTTTTTT	CSAQGIHTGELFF
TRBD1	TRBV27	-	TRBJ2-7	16	TGTGCCAGCAGTCCCAGGACAGGGCTCCCCTCCTACGAGCAGTACTTC	CASSPRTGLPSYEQYF
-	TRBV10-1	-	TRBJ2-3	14	TGCGCCAGCACCACAGGGGGGGACTCCACTACGCAGTATTTT	CASTTGGDSTTQYF
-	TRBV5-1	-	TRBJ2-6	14	TGCGCCAGCAGCCCAGGGGACGGGGCCAACGTCCTGACTTTC	CASSPGDGANVLTF
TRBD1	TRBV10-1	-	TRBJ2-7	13	TGCGCCAGCAGGGACAGGGGGCCCCACGAGCAGTACTTC	CASRDRGPHEQYF
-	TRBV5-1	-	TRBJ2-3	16	TGCGCCAGCAGCTTGAGTGGCGGTGCTAGCACAGATACGCAGTATTTT	CASSLSGGASTDTQYF
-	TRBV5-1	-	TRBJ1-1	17	TGCGCCAGCAGCTTGGTTGGGGCCGATGACAGGCCCACTAAAGCTTTCTTT	CASSLVGADDRPTKAFF
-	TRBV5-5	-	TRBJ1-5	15	TGTGCCAGCAGTCGCAACCAAGGGGTAGGTCAGCCCCAGCATTTT	CASSRNQGVGQPQHF
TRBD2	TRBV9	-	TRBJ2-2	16	TGTGCCAGCACCCACTACGCGGGAGGGGGGACCGGGGAGCTGTTTTTT	CASTHYAGGGTGELFF
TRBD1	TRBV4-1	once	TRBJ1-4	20	TGCGCCAGCAGGCTCTTGCCCGGGACAGTCCTTCTCGCAACTAATGAAAAACTGTTTTTT	CASRLLPGTVLLATNEKLFF
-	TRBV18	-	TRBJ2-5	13	TGTGCCAGCTCACCACGCAGAAAAGAGACCCAGTACTTC	CASSPRRKETQYF
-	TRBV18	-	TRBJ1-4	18	TGTGCCAGCTCCCCGGGGATGGCGGCGGGGGATCTGAATGAAAAACTGTTTTTT	CASSPGMAAGDLNEKLFF
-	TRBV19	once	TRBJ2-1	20	TGTGCCAGTAGTAATCCCCTCGGCGCGGGACTCCCTGAAAAACTACATGAGCAGTTCTTC	CASSNPLGAGLPEKLHEQFF